The 2 T cell receptor beta chains in this list originate from one sample, sequenced in a study of regulatory T cells in long-lasting Graves disease. As to time point: newly diagnosed GD, antithyroid drugs for less than 3 months. PBMCs provided the RNA from which the TCR library was made. Construction of TCR beta libraries relied on iRepertoire HTBI primers and on Arm-PCR targeting CDR3 regions. One entry per CDR3 protein, called by TCRdb with MiXCR from the multiplex PCR reads. Among about 560,000 distinct CDR3 sequences listed, about 16% were seen once. These data were also reused for a study on T cells in Graves' hyperthyroidism and ophthalmopathy.

Sequenced material: peripheral blood mononuclear cells (PBMCs), taken at new diagnosis, from a patient treated with antithyroid drugs. The source is a man younger than 30 with Graves disease.

Only a few counts were recorded for this clonotype. The chain couples TRBV6-9 to TRBJ1-1, with a weak D call TRBD1 (5 bases). The length of the CDR3 is 14 residues. From germline, CDR1 is MNHGY and CDR2 SVAAGI. Trimming removed 3 bases from V and 4 bases from J, with 12 bases in between. CDR3 residues: CASSYGLGTTEAFF. The CDR3 DNA reads TGTGCCAGCAGTTACGGGTTAGGGACCACTGAAGCTTTCTTT.

This clonotype was recorded at least ten times. The chain links TRBV5-1 to TRBJ2-1, with TRBD2 identical over 7 bases. Germline CDR1 is SGHRS and CDR2 is YFSETQ. CDR3 length: 15 residues. After removal of 4 bases from V and 1 base from J, the junction contained 5 bases not matched to a gene. This CDR3 reads CASSPGLTSYNEQFF. The CDR3 DNA sequence: TGCGCCAGCAGCCCGGGACTAACTTCCTACAATGAGCAGTTCTTC.